This T cell receptor (beta chain) was recovered during a study of blood T cell repertoires in COVID-19. Study at large: COVID-19 samples collected from the United States, Italy and Spain covered acute and convalescent phases. Nucleic acid was either cDNA or gDNA, and it came from T cells, B-cell-depleted T cells, or PBMCs.

As handled by the study authors: Nucleated cell counts were estimated from reference gene primer amplification. TCRdb keeps only in-frame clones here, not all; method: immunoSEQ multiplex PCR. D and trimming come from the DNA, and the V and J calls and clone size come from that table. The data show about 330,000 clones, roughly 85% seen once. CDR1 LGHDT and CDR2 YNNKEL come from the germline V gene (reference sequence). CDR3 length equals 13 residues. The trim removed 1 base at V and 9 bases at J, leaving 5 bases unmatched. Sequencing used peripheral blood. V usage is TRBV3-1 (or the pseudogene TRBV3-2) and J usage is TRBJ1-1, with 7 bases that match TRBD1. The clonotype originates from a human donor in a cohort sampled during active COVID-19. CDR3 coding DNA: TGTGCCAGCAGCCAAGGGGGGGACAGAAAAGCTTTCTTT. It codes for CASSQGGDRKAFF.